This TCR beta chain emerged from a study of cytomegalovirus exposure and HLA in healthy donors. The wider study: Among the 300 to 500 donors who were genotyped, roughly 86% fell in the genetic ancestry cluster that is associated with self-reported Caucasian donors.

Study-level findings and limits: Productive status was seen about 90% or about 30% of the time for most TCR beta V segments in an earlier analysis. When presence/absence was analysed, sequencing depth was taken to be roughly uniform across donors.

The PCR employed 60 Vbeta primers together with 13 Jbeta primers. The data were produced by immunoSEQ multiplex PCR, yet TCRdb's version contains in-frame clones alone and is incomplete. The sample gives about 120,000 clones, 65% to 85% of which show up once; 5% to 8% is in the top ten. This clone was seen only a few times. What it binds is not known. Germline CDR1 MDHEN, CDR2 SYDVKM. V dropped 4 bases and J dropped 3 bases, with 15 bases sitting between them. The CDR3 totals 15 residues. Participants comprised healthy donors of bone marrow. What was sequenced was PBMCs. V is TRBV28 and J is TRBJ1-1, with D uncertain. The receptor comes from a man aged 25 to 40 in good health and CMV-seropositive. The CDR3: CASSSLGSPDTEAFF. The DNA for the CDR3 is TGTGCCAGCAGTTCCCTGGGGAGTCCGGACACTGAAGCTTTCTTT.